This TCR beta chain was identified during a study of blood T cell repertoires in COVID-19. Study-level background: The samples span acute and convalescent COVID-19 from the United States, Italy and Spain. T cells, B-cell-depleted T cells, or PBMCs supplied cDNA or gDNA.

Source study methods: From reference gene primer amplification, estimates of nucleated cell counts were derived. The data were produced by immunoSEQ multiplex PCR, yet TCRdb's version contains in-frame clones alone and is incomplete. The DNA gave D and trimming, while V, J and clone size come from that table. The sample has around 220,000 clones, 80% to 90% seen once. CDR1 and CDR2 (germline): SNHLY, FYNNEI. V shed 4 bases and J shed 5 bases, with 17 bases lying between them. The CDR3 loop spans 15 amino acids. Input material: peripheral blood. The sequence came from a woman over 75 with acute or convalescent COVID-19. The chain employs TRBV2 and TRBJ2-5, with D perhaps matching TRBD2 (5 bases). This CDR3 reads CASSGPEGLRETQYF. The DNA for the CDR3 is TGTGCCAGCAGTGGCCCCGAGGGCCTGCGGGAGACCCAGTACTTC. The full variable domain, its missing parts supplied by reference TRBV2 and TRBJ2-5, is EPEVTQTPSHQVTQMGQEVILRCVPISNHLYFYWYRQILGQKVEFLVSFYNNEISEKSEIFDDQFSVERPDGSNFTLKIRSTKLEDSAMYFCASSGPEGLRETQYFGPGTRLLVL.